This TCR beta chain appears in the sequencing data of a study of T-cell memory formation after mild COVID-19. About the research overall: Clustering of TCRs was largely donor specific. General study results and limits: Those CD4+ clones that contracted were mainly in CM and EM (CD8+ ones in EMRA). Prior to infection, memory already included some responding clones, suggesting cross-reactive memory joined. Clones contracting over day 15 to 85 were CD4/CD8 balanced, with later expanders leaning CD4+.

This clonotype has just a few counts. What it binds is unknown. TCRdb analysed the 5' RACE reads with MiXCR anew, one entry per CDR3 protein. The sample includes about 210,000 distinct CDR3 sequences, around 30% of them seen just once. V was trimmed by 1 base and J by 4 bases, leaving 6 bases between them. Germline CDR1 SSHAT, CDR2 FNYEAQ (reference sequence). The CDR3 runs 13 residues. The sequence was obtained from an adult woman who had mild COVID-19 (a few samples of this study predate the infection). Cell type and time point are not known. The genes are TRBV7-7 and TRBJ2-3; a weak D match, TRBD1 (6 bases). Source material: PBMCs or a T cell subset sorted from them (not recorded which). CDR3 coding DNA: TGTGCCAGCAGCTTAGACAGGGCAGATACGCAGTATTTT. This codes for CASSLDRADTQYF. Full variable domain (remainder filled in from reference TRBV7-7 and TRBJ2-3): GAGVSQSPRYKVTKRGQDVTLRCDPISSHATLYWYQQALGQGPEFLTYFNYEAQPDKSGLPSDRFSAERPEGSISTLTIQRTEQRDSAMYRCASSLDRADTQYFGPGTRLTVL.